The rows below give T cell receptor beta chains drawn from one sample of a study of blood T cell repertoires in COVID-19. The protocol was immunoSEQ multiplex PCR, while the TCRdb copy is restricted to in-frame clones and leaves out a portion. The sample records around 250,000 clones, less than 90% being singletons. Material for sequencing was peripheral blood. The receptors were gathered from a man between 60 and 70 years old who had recovered from COVID-19. CDR3s leave out the opening cysteine and the closing phenylalanine or tryptophan. The order of the fields is V gene, clone size, J gene, D gene, CDR3 protein. D genes are given only for firm matches. Expanded clones are given a class, and other clones once, few, many or no size at all.

TRBV6-1,.,TRBJ1-2,.,ASSEGRVANYGYT
TRBV7-8,.,TRBJ2-1,TRBD2,ASSLAGRLAGQDEQF
TRBV30,.,TRBJ2-3,.,AWSALHGRGTQY
TRBV15,.,TRBJ2-2,.,ATSRTDRPGTGELF
TRBV28,.,TRBJ1-2,TRBD1,ASSRNRGYGYT
TRBV3-1/TRBV3-2,.,TRBJ2-3,.,ASSQDLGRTSTDTQY
TRBV19,.,TRBJ2-6,.,ASRPSSGANVLT
TRBV6-5,.,TRBJ1-3,.,ASRATGDSGNTIY
TRBV27,.,TRBJ2-7,TRBD2,ASSRGGTGTSGRSYEQY
TRBV18,.,TRBJ2-2,.,ASSPIVRTEYTGELF
TRBV29-1,.,TRBJ1-4,.,SVGGPDEKLF
TRBV2,.,TRBJ2-5,.,ASSVGGRKTQY
TRBV7-5,.,TRBJ2-7,.,VRSIRGGESYEQY
TRBV3-1/TRBV3-2,few,TRBJ1-2,.,ASSQRYGYT
TRBV7-9,.,TRBJ1-1,TRBD1,ASKDRASTEAF
TRBV3-1/TRBV3-2,many,TRBJ1-2,TRBD1,ASSAPGQSNYGYT
TRBV2,.,TRBJ2-3,TRBD1,ASRGTGTDTQY